Presented here are 26 T cell receptor beta chains from one specimen sequenced in a study of OX40 agonist ivuxolimab in advanced cancers. Sequencing used immunoSEQ multiplex PCR; TCRdb keeps in-frame clones, though not all of them. The table records tens of thousands of clones, more than 75% of them present only once. The sample consisted of CD4+ or CD8+ T cells sorted from blood, taken in a trial of the OX40 agonist ivuxolimab. Every receptor here comes from an adult with an advanced solid tumor such as melanoma, head and neck, liver or kidney cancer.

V and J are TRBV7-9 and TRBJ2-5; TRBD2 agrees at 11 bases. J gave up 1 base and V 4 bases, and 8 bases lay outside the gene matches. The CDR3 sequence is 17 residues long. Germline loops: CDR1 SEHNR, CDR2 FQNEAQ (reference sequence). This chain's CDR3 is CASSSPSGGPLQETQYF. The CDR3 bases are TGTGCCAGCAGCTCTCCTAGCGGGGGGCCCCTCCAAGAGACCCAGTACTTC.

This chain uses TRBV7-2 with TRBJ2-5, with TRBD2 identical over 11 bases. The V segment lost 2 bases and the J segment 6 bases; nucleotides outside the gene matches: 11. CDR1 is SGHTA, CDR2 FQGNSA, per germline. The CDR3 totals 17 residues. CDR3 loop: CASSLRTSGSWGKTQYF. CDR3 coding DNA: TGTGCCAGCAGCTTACGTACTAGCGGGAGCTGGGGGAAGACCCAGTACTTC. Variable domain in full (rest from reference TRBV7-2 and TRBJ2-5): GAGVSQSPSNKVTEKGKDVELRCDPISGHTALYWYRQSLGQGLEFLIYFQGNSAPDKSGLPSDRFSAERTGGSVSTLTIQRTQQEDSAVYLCASSLRTSGSWGKTQYFGPGTRLLVL.

The rearrangement links TRBV7-6 to TRBJ2-1; weak D call: TRBD2 (6 bases). Trimming took 2 bases from V and 7 from J, leaving 9 bases between them. The CDR3 sequence is 13 residues long. Germline V lookup: CDR1 SGHVS, CDR2 FNYEAQ. In DNA form, the CDR3 reads TGTGCCAGCAGCTTAAGCGGGTTAAATGAGCAGTTCTTC. Translated, it gives CASSLSGLNEQFF.

This chain links TRBV19 with TRBJ2-7; D possibly corresponds to TRBD1 (6 bases). The CDR3 has 14 amino acids. Germline values: CDR1 LNHDA, CDR2 SQIVND (reference sequence). Trimming took 5 bases from V and 1 from J, leaving 12 bases between them. The CDR3 loop is CASSYRVVSYEQYF. The CDR3 DNA reads TGTGCCAGTAGTTACAGGGTGGTATCCTACGAGCAGTACTTC.

The rearrangement joins TRBV5-1 to TRBJ2-7; D possibly corresponds to TRBD2 (5 bases). CDR3 length: 14 residues. The V end was cut by 0 bases, the J end by 0 bases, with 7 bases between. Germline loops: CDR1 SGHRS, CDR2 YFSETQ. Here the CDR3 reads CASSLEAASYEQYF. In nucleotides, the CDR3 is TGCGCCAGCAGCTTGGAAGCGGCCTCCTACGAGCAGTACTTC.

This chain links TRBV7-8 with TRBJ1-5, with a possible D match to TRBD1 (6 bases). V lost 6 bases and J lost 3, with 18 bases in between. CDR1 is SGHVS and CDR2 is FQNEAQ in the germline V gene. The CDR3 has 16 residues. The CDR3, as DNA: TGTGCCAGCAGGAAAGAACAGGGATGGAACAATCAGCCCCAGCATTTT. The encoded protein is CASRKEQGWNNQPQHF.

The V call is TRBV6-5, the J call TRBJ1-3, with no clear D. CDR1 and CDR2 (germline): MNHEY, SVGAGI. Trimming took 7 bases from V and 1 from J, leaving 14 bases between them. The CDR3 has 15 residues. As DNA, the CDR3 is TGTGCCAGCACCCCGGGAAGGGTTTCTGGAAACACCATATATTTT. This gives the protein CASTPGRVSGNTIYF.

The chain couples TRBV2 to TRBJ1-5; D remains unclear. V gave up 1 base and J gave up 5 bases, with 15 bases separating them. Germline CDR1 is SNHLY and CDR2 is FYNNEI. There are 16 residues in the CDR3. The CDR3 here is CASSEGRSSVHQPQHF. CDR3 in DNA: TGTGCCAGCAGTGAAGGCAGGTCCTCTGTACATCAGCCCCAGCATTTT. Supplemented by reference TRBV2 and TRBJ1-5, the full variable domain reads EPEVTQTPSHQVTQMGQEVILRCVPISNHLYFYWYRQILGQKVEFLVSFYNNEISEKSEIFDDQFSVERPDGSNFTLKIRSTKLEDSAMYFCASSEGRSSVHQPQHFGDGTRLSIL.

The chain carries TRBV4-2 and TRBJ2-7; maybe TRBD1 (5 bases). V lost 1 base and J 7 bases, leaving 17 bases between the germline ends. This CDR3 is built from 15 residues. Germline CDR1 LGHNA, CDR2 YNFKEQ. The CDR3 bases are TGTGCCAGCAGCCAAGTCGCAGGGTCTATCCGGGAGCAGTACTTC. This translates into CASSQVAGSIREQYF.

The gene calls are TRBV5-6 and TRBJ2-1, with 10 bases lining up with TRBD2. Germline V CDR1 and CDR2: SGHDT, YYEEEE. This CDR3 region has 16 residues. V lost 3 bases to trimming and J lost 7 bases; unmatched junction nucleotides: 10. The CDR3: CASSSNQREGKNEQFF. CDR3 in DNA: TGTGCCAGCAGCTCTAATCAGCGGGAGGGTAAGAATGAGCAGTTCTTC. The complete variable domain, with remaining parts taken from reference TRBV5-6 and TRBJ2-1, reads DAGVTQSPTHLIKTRGQQVTLRCSPKSGHDTVSWYQQALGQGPQFIFQYYEEEERQRGNFPDRFSGHQFPNYSSELNVNALLLGDSALYLCASSSNQREGKNEQFFGPGTRLTVL.

This clone was counted a single time. The genes are TRBV7-9 and TRBJ2-7, with a possible D match to TRBD1 (6 bases). Germline V gives CDR1 SEHNR, CDR2 FQNEAQ (reference sequence). The ends were cut back, 3 bases at V and 1 base at J, with 13 bases in the middle. This CDR3 has 15 residues. The CDR3 region is CASSFWGPISYEQYF. As DNA, the CDR3 is TGTGCCAGCAGCTTTTGGGGGCCTATTTCCTACGAGCAGTACTTC.

The V and J genes are TRBV6-6 and TRBJ1-5; no clear D. Trimming pared 4 bases from V and 0 bases from J, leaving 10 bases between. The CDR3 is 15 residues long. The germline V gene has CDR1 MNHNY and CDR2 SVGAGI (reference sequence). CDR3 residues: CASSLSEVSNQPQHF. CDR3 coding DNA: TGTGCCAGCAGTTTGTCGGAGGTTAGCAATCAGCCCCAGCATTTT.

The genes are TRBV2 and TRBJ1-5; possibly TRBD1 for D (5 bases). The CDR3 is made up of 13 amino acids. The V end lost 3 bases, the J end lost 6 bases, and 9 bases lay between the germline ends. Germline CDR1 reads SNHLY; CDR2 reads FYNNEI. CDR3 amino acids: CASSEEGIQPQHF. The CDR3 DNA reads TGTGCCAGCAGTGAGGAGGGGATTCAGCCCCAGCATTTT.

The J gene is TRBJ1-1, the V gene TRBV6-6, with TRBD1 identical over 8 bases. The CDR3 runs 12 residues. Trimming cost V 5 bases and J 8 bases; bases outside gene matches: 4. Germline V gene lookup returns CDR1 MNHNY and CDR2 SVGAGI (reference sequence). For the CDR3, the DNA is TGTGCCAGCAGTATAACAGGGGGAGAAGCTTTCTTT. It yields the protein CASSITGGEAFF.

This chain's CDR3 is CASSLVPREGYNEQFF. The DNA for the CDR3 is TGTGCCAGCAGCTTGGTCCCCAGGGAGGGCTACAATGAGCAGTTCTTC. The chain uses TRBV5-5 and TRBJ2-1; TRBD2 aligns across 7 bases. The V segment lost 0 bases and the J segment 3 bases; nucleotides outside the gene matches: 6. Germline loops: CDR1 SGHKS, CDR2 YYEKEE (reference sequence). There are 16 residues in the CDR3.

Here the CDR3 DNA reads TGTGCCAGCAGTCCCGGGACCCTGAACACTGAAGCTTTCTTT. It is translated as CASSPGTLNTEAFF. The chain uses TRBV6-5 and TRBJ1-1, with D perhaps TRBD1 (5 bases). The length of the CDR3 is 14 residues. CDR1 and CDR2 (germline): MNHEY, SVGAGI. Trimming took 5 bases from V and 0 from J, leaving 10 bases between them.

The chain uses TRBV27 and TRBJ2-2; D call uncertain. Trimming left V 1 base short and J 3 bases short, with 3 bases between. The CDR3 runs 13 residues. Germline values: CDR1 MNHEY, CDR2 SMNVEV (reference sequence). DNA of the CDR3: TGTGCCAGCAGTTTATGGGACACCGGGGAGCTGTTTTTT. Its protein is CASSLWDTGELFF.

This chain connects TRBV7-9 to TRBJ2-3; a weak D match, TRBD1 (5 bases). Germline loops: CDR1 SEHNR, CDR2 FQNEAQ (reference sequence). V was pared by 5 bases and J by 7 bases, with 16 bases between. This CDR3 contains 14 residues. This chain's CDR3 is CASSGLQGSYTQYF. In DNA, the CDR3 is TGTGCCAGCAGCGGGCTGCAGGGATCTTATACGCAGTATTTT.

This sequence joins TRBV6-6 and TRBJ2-3; TRBD1 agrees at 8 bases. The CDR3 is 13 residues long. CDR1 is MNHNY, CDR2 SVGAGI, per germline (reference sequence). V trimming: 8 bases; J trimming: 6 bases; junction bases outside the gene matches: 7. The CDR3 region has the DNA TGTGCCAGCGCCGCAGGGGGCAGGGATACGCAGTATTTT. Protein sequence: CASAAGGRDTQYF.

The J gene is TRBJ1-1, the V gene TRBV4-2; D gene unclear. Per germline, CDR1 LGHNA and CDR2 YNFKEQ. The CDR3 covers 15 residues. V lost 0 bases to trimming and J lost 1 base, with 9 bases between them. This chain's CDR3 is CASSQDQASNTEAFF. CDR3 bases: TGTGCCAGCAGCCAAGATCAGGCCTCGAACACTGAAGCTTTCTTT.

V usage is TRBV4-1 and J usage is TRBJ1-2; 7 positions match TRBD1. Per germline, CDR1 MGHRA and CDR2 YSYEKL. CDR3 length: 15 amino acids. The trim removed 3 bases at V and 5 bases at J, leaving 9 bases unmatched. For the CDR3, the DNA is TGCGCCAGCAGCCACGTAACAGGGGAGGGGTATGGCTACACCTTC. Translation: CASSHVTGEGYGYTF.

The J gene is TRBJ2-1, the V gene TRBV12-5, with 11 nucleotides matching TRBD2. This CDR3 comprises 17 residues. V shed 5 bases and J 2 bases; nucleotides not matched to a gene: 8. The germline gives CDR1 LGHNT, CDR2 FRNRAP. The CDR3 loop is CASGPWTSGPPYNEQFF. CDR3 sequence (DNA): TGTGCTAGTGGTCCCTGGACTAGCGGGCCCCCCTACAATGAGCAGTTCTTC.

The chain carries TRBV5-1 and TRBJ2-7; 14 nucleotides line up with TRBD2. This CDR3 has 16 residues. The germline V gene has CDR1 SGHRS and CDR2 YFSETQ. Germline trimming cut 0 bases from V and 4 bases from J; bases unmatched to any gene: 3. The CDR3 DNA sequence: TGCGCCAGCAGCTTGGACGGGACTAGCGGGAGTTACGAGCAGTACTTC. Its protein product is CASSLDGTSGSYEQYF.

The chain links TRBV19 to TRBJ2-3; D is possibly TRBD2 (5 bases). CDR1 and CDR2 (germline): LNHDA, SQIVND (reference sequence). V was clipped by 6 bases and J by 0 bases, with 13 bases between them. The CDR3 totals 15 residues. In nucleotides, the CDR3 is TGTGCCAGTAGCGTGACTACCCGGAGCACAGATACGCAGTATTTT. Amino acid sequence: CASSVTTRSTDTQYF.

The chain couples TRBV30 to TRBJ1-1, with D possibly TRBD1 on 6 matching bases. The germline CDR1 and CDR2 sequences are GTSNPN and SVGIG (reference sequence). The CDR3 runs 15 residues. V dropped 0 bases and J dropped 5 bases, with 16 bases sitting between them. The CDR3 sequence is CAWSVQGIRGTEAFF. The CDR3 DNA reads TGTGCCTGGAGTGTACAGGGCATTCGAGGAACTGAAGCTTTCTTT.

This chain uses TRBV6-1 with TRBJ1-1; D is possibly TRBD1 (6 bases). CDR3 length: 15 residues. CDR1 and CDR2 (germline): MNHNS, SASEGT. The germline V and J ends were trimmed by 3 bases and 2 bases, with 13 bases remaining between them. The CDR3 region is CASSEGPGANTEAFF. CDR3 sequence (DNA): TGTGCCAGCAGTGAGGGGCCAGGGGCAAACACTGAAGCTTTCTTT.